The 31 T cell receptor beta chains in this list originate from one sample, sequenced in a study of T cell repertoires in cytomegalovirus infection. Using its own MiXCR run on the reads, TCRdb lists one record per CDR3 protein. The data contain 130,000 or so distinct CDR3 sequences, about 6% of them singletons. Specimen: PBMCs. These receptors were collected from a human donor in good health (CMV status not recorded). Some clones in this sample may be carry-over from other donors' samples.

This clonotype has more than one count but fewer than ten. The chain links TRBV28 to TRBJ2-1; D tentatively fits TRBD1 or TRBD2 (5 bases each). Per germline, CDR1 MDHEN and CDR2 SYDVKM. Trimming removed 2 bases at V and 0 bases at J, with 11 bases between. The CDR3 sequence is 16 residues long. CDR3 sequence: CASSLGGEGSYNEQFF. As DNA, the CDR3 is TGTGCCAGCAGTTTAGGGGGAGAGGGCTCCTACAATGAGCAGTTCTTC.

This clonotype was observed a few times. The chain combines TRBV2 with TRBJ2-1; 8 nucleotides match TRBD2. J gave up 9 bases and V 7 bases, and 17 bases lay outside the gene matches. The V gene's germline CDR1 is SNHLY and CDR2 FYNNEI. The CDR3 extends over 16 amino acids. The CDR3 reads CASTPTFRRGGGEQFF. The CDR3 bases are TGTGCCAGCACCCCTACTTTCCGTCGGGGGGGCGGTGAGCAGTTCTTC. The entire variable domain, with the rest obtained from reference TRBV2 and TRBJ2-1, is as follows: EPEVTQTPSHQVTQMGQEVILRCVPISNHLYFYWYRQILGQKVEFLVSFYNNEISEKSEIFDDQFSVERPDGSNFTLKIRSTKLEDSAMYFCASTPTFRRGGGEQFFGPGTRLTVL.

This clonotype was counted ten times or more. This chain links TRBV7-2 with TRBJ2-2, with 8 bases identical to TRBD1. J gave up 6 bases and V 6 bases, and 9 bases lay outside the gene matches. Per the germline V gene, CDR1 is SGHTA and CDR2 is FQGNSA. CDR3 length: 15 amino acids. The CDR3 loop reads CASRLTGGRPGELFF. CDR3 in DNA: TGTGCCAGCAGACTCACAGGGGGGCGCCCCGGGGAGCTGTTTTTT. Filled out from reference TRBV7-2 and TRBJ2-2, the complete variable domain reads GAGVSQSPSNKVTEKGKDVELRCDPISGHTALYWYRQSLGQGLEFLIYFQGNSAPDKSGLPSDRFSAERTGGSVSTLTIQRTQQEDSAVYLCASRLTGGRPGELFFGEGSRLTVL.

The V call is TRBV19, the J call TRBJ1-1; TRBD1 aligns across 9 bases. Germline lookup yields CDR1 LNHDA and CDR2 SQIVND (reference sequence). This CDR3 contains 14 residues. With 5 bases clipped from V and 5 bases from J, the junction kept 6 bases outside the gene matches. CDR3: CASSGGQGRTEAFF. The DNA for the CDR3 is TGTGCCAGTAGTGGGGGACAGGGAAGGACTGAAGCTTTCTTT.

This clonotype was observed at least ten times. The chain carries TRBV7-2 and TRBJ1-5; no firm D call. V gave up 5 bases and J gave up 3 bases, with 17 bases separating them. The CDR3 consists of 16 residues. CDR1 SGHTA and CDR2 FQGNSA come from the germline V gene. The CDR3 loop is CASSPNSGFVNQPQHF. The CDR3 bases are TGTGCCAGCAGCCCGAACTCGGGTTTTGTCAATCAGCCCCAGCATTTT.

This chain links TRBV14 with TRBJ1-5; D uncertain. Between the trimmed V and J ends, which lost 0 bases and 4 bases, there was a span of 4 bases. The germline V gene encodes CDR1 SGHDN and CDR2 FVKESK. The CDR3 is 13 amino acids. The CDR3 loop is CASSQDDNQPQHF. DNA for the CDR3: TGTGCCAGCAGCCAAGATGATAATCAGCCCCAGCATTTT.

This clonotype was observed many times. This chain joins TRBV6-5 and TRBJ2-5; D is unresolved. The CDR3 consists of 11 residues. With 6 bases removed from V and 3 bases from J, the gap between germline ends came to 5 bases. The germline V gene encodes CDR1 MNHEY and CDR2 SVGAGI. This CDR3 reads CASRSEETQYF. In DNA form, the CDR3 reads TGTGCCAGCAGATCTGAAGAGACCCAGTACTTC.

This clonotype has ten or more counts. The V call is TRBV28, the J call TRBJ1-5; 7 bases match TRBD1. The CDR3 is 15 residues long. Germline V lookup: CDR1 MDHEN, CDR2 SYDVKM. The ends lost 8 bases at V and 5 bases at J; junction bases unmatched: 12. DNA for the CDR3: TGTGCCAGCGACGAGAGGGGGCGGCTTTATCAGCCCCAGCATTTT. This codes for CASDERGRLYQPQHF.

This clonotype has a count of ten or more. The chain has TRBV28 and TRBJ2-2; 10 nucleotides agree with TRBD1. V lost 0 bases and J lost 6; bases outside the gene matches: 4. There are 16 residues in the CDR3. Germline CDR1 and CDR2: MDHEN and SYDVKM. CDR3 amino acids: CASSLWRDRGAGELFF. For the CDR3, the DNA is TGTGCCAGCAGTTTATGGAGGGACAGGGGCGCCGGGGAGCTGTTTTTT.

This clonotype was observed at least ten times. The V call is TRBV7-9, the J call TRBJ1-2; D gene unclear. This CDR3 is 14 amino acids long. Trimming removed 3 bases at V and 3 bases at J, with 11 bases between. Per germline, CDR1 SEHNR and CDR2 FQNEAQ (reference sequence). The CDR3 sequence: CASSLEAPYYGYTF. In nucleotides, the CDR3 is TGTGCCAGCAGCTTGGAGGCACCGTACTATGGCTACACCTTC.

The rearrangement joins TRBV5-1 to TRBJ2-5; 8 positions match TRBD1. Germline CDR1 SGHRS, CDR2 YFSETQ. V lost 3 bases and J lost 1; bases outside the gene matches: 8. This CDR3 has 16 residues. The CDR3 is CASSSQGQDFQETQYF. DNA for the CDR3: TGCGCCAGCAGCTCCCAGGGACAGGACTTCCAAGAGACCCAGTACTTC. Variable domain in full (rest from reference TRBV5-1 and TRBJ2-5): KAGVTQTPRYLIKTRGQQVTLSCSPISGHRSVSWYQQTPGQGLQFLFEYFSETQRNKGNFPGRFSGRQFSNSRSEMNVSTLELGDSALYLCASSSQGQDFQETQYFGPGTRLLVL.

This clonotype came up many times. The chain joins TRBV7-2 to TRBJ2-4, with D possibly TRBD1 on 6 matching bases. Germline values: CDR1 SGHTA, CDR2 FQGNSA. This CDR3 has 15 residues. Trimming cost V 5 bases and J 2 bases, with 13 bases left between them. The CDR3 loop reads CASSTAGVTKNIQYF. DNA of the CDR3: TGTGCCAGCAGCACAGCAGGGGTAACCAAAAACATTCAGTACTTC.

The chain joins TRBV20-1 to TRBJ2-3, with 8 bases fitting TRBD2. V shed 4 bases, J shed 4 bases, and the junction held 13 bases outside the gene matches. CDR3 length: 16 residues. Germline V gives CDR1 DFQATT, CDR2 SNEGSKA (reference sequence). The CDR3 DNA reads as TGCAGTGCTACACTCCCGGGCGGGGGGACCGCAGATACGCAGTATTTT. Translation: CSATLPGGGTADTQYF.

This clonotype was seen repeatedly, ten times or more. V gene TRBV28 combines with J gene TRBJ1-3, with a possible D match to TRBD1 (5 bases). Germline values: CDR1 MDHEN, CDR2 SYDVKM. The V gene lost 2 bases and the J gene lost 0 bases, with 11 bases spanning the gap. This CDR3 comprises 16 residues. The CDR3 reads CASSLRGRSSGNTIYF. The DNA of the CDR3 is TGTGCCAGCAGTTTAAGGGGACGGAGCTCTGGAAACACCATATATTTT.

The J gene is TRBJ2-2, the V gene TRBV20-1, with a possible D match to TRBD1 (5 bases). The CDR3 is made up of 14 amino acids. CDR1 is DFQATT and CDR2 is SNEGSKA in the germline V gene (reference sequence). The ends were cut back, 0 bases at V and 4 bases at J, with 9 bases in the middle. CDR3 region: CSAREVGVTGELFF. As DNA, the CDR3 is TGCAGTGCTAGAGAAGTAGGGGTCACCGGGGAGCTGTTTTTT.

This clonotype was found many times. The chain is built from TRBV12-3 or TRBV12-4 and TRBJ2-7; tentatively, D is TRBD2 (6 bases). V was pared by 6 bases and J by 6 bases, with 12 bases between. The CDR3 consists of 12 residues. CDR3 in DNA: TGTGCCAGCAGAGGACTACTGGGCGAGCAGTACTTC. Translation gives CASRGLLGEQYF.

The chain is built from TRBV4-1 and TRBJ2-7, with TRBD1 identical over 12 bases. Losses at the gene ends were 1 base for V and 5 bases for J; bases not matched to a gene: 3. Per germline, CDR1 MGHRA and CDR2 YSYEKL. This CDR3 spans 15 amino acids. CDR3 nucleotide sequence: TGCGCCAGCAGCCAAGTGGGGACAGGGGGCAACGAGCAGTACTTC. Its translation is CASSQVGTGGNEQYF.

The V and J genes are TRBV20-1 and TRBJ1-2; possible D gene TRBD1, 5 bases. V was pared by 5 bases and J by 3 bases, with 13 bases between. CDR3 size: 13 residues. Germline loops: CDR1 DFQATT, CDR2 SNEGSKA (reference sequence). The CDR3 loop reads CSAPRGIHYGYTF. For the CDR3, the DNA is TGCAGTGCTCCCCGGGGCATCCACTATGGCTACACCTTC.

This clonotype appeared many times. This rearrangement joins TRBV14 to TRBJ2-7; 7 positions match TRBD1. CDR3 length: 12 amino acids. Trimming cost V 3 bases and J 11 bases; bases outside gene matches: 7. Per germline, CDR1 SGHDN and CDR2 FVKESK. The CDR3 nucleotides are TGTGCCAGCAGCCATACCGGGACAGCCGAGTACTTC. Translated: CASSHTGTAEYF.

This clonotype has at least ten counts. The V call is TRBV29-1, the J call TRBJ1-1; 9 positions agree with TRBD1. The ends lost 4 bases at V and 7 bases at J; junction bases unmatched: 10. The CDR3 totals 14 residues. Looked up from germline, CDR1 is SQVTM and CDR2 is ANQGSEA. Here the CDR3 DNA reads TGCAGCGTTGGAGGGGGACAGGGTGGATTTGAAGCTTTCTTT. It is translated as CSVGGGQGGFEAFF.

This clonotype was counted a few times. V and J are TRBV5-1 and TRBJ2-1; D gene unclear. Germline CDR1 is SGHRS and CDR2 is YFSETQ. The V gene lost 4 bases and the J gene lost 8 bases, with 16 bases spanning the gap. This CDR3 region has 14 residues. CDR3 nucleotides: TGCGCCAGCAGCGAAACCCTGTCTCTGGATGAGCAGTTCTTC. Amino acids: CASSETLSLDEQFF.

This clonotype was observed many times. CDR3 nucleotide sequence: TGTGCCAGCAGCTACGGCCCTACCGACGAGCAGTACTTC. Its protein is CASSYGPTDEQYF. The chain carries TRBV5-6 and TRBJ2-7, with D unresolved. This CDR3 contains 13 residues. Trimming stripped 3 bases from V and 5 bases from J, with 12 bases between. CDR1 is SGHDT, CDR2 YYEEEE, per germline.

This clonotype was observed many times. This chain uses TRBV7-2 with TRBJ2-7; D assignment may be TRBD1 or TRBD2 (5 bases each). V dropped 2 bases and J dropped 3 bases, with 14 bases sitting between them. This CDR3 contains 15 residues. From germline, CDR1 is SGHTA and CDR2 FQGNSA. Here the CDR3 reads CASSLPGRIGYEQYF. CDR3 bases: TGTGCCAGCAGCTTACCGGGACGGATCGGCTACGAGCAGTACTTC.

This clonotype appeared many times. J is TRBJ1-2 and V is TRBV7-8; D is ambiguous. V was cut by 0 bases and J by 8 bases, with 10 bases left in between. Looked up from germline, CDR1 is SGHVS and CDR2 is FQNEAQ. There are 13 residues in the CDR3. CDR3 bases: TGTGCCAGCAGCTTAGCCACAAACTGGGGCTACACCTTC. It codes for CASSLATNWGYTF. Full variable domain (missing parts from reference TRBV7-8 and TRBJ1-2): GAGVSQSPRYKVAKRGQDVALRCDPISGHVSLFWYQQALGQGPEFLTYFQNEAQLDKSGLPSDRFFAERPEGSVSTLKIQRTQQEDSAVYLCASSLATNWGYTFGSGTRLTVV.

As for this clonotype: A much larger clonotype is one base distant, so this may be a read error. The CDR3 DNA reads as TGTGCCAGCAGTCCGACACTTAGACTAGAGGGGGAGACCCAGTACTTC. It is translated as CASSPTLRLEGETQYF. The chain combines TRBV28 with TRBJ2-5; possible D gene TRBD2, 6 bases. Trimming cost V 5 bases and J 5 bases, with 21 bases left between them. CDR1 and CDR2 (germline): MDHEN, SYDVKM. This CDR3 is built from 16 residues.

The chain employs TRBV11-2 and TRBJ1-1; 8 bases line up with TRBD1. The junction had 9 bases not matched to a gene; V was cut back by 5 bases and J by 4 bases. Looked up from germline, CDR1 is SGHAT and CDR2 is FQNNGV. The CDR3 loop spans 15 amino acids. This CDR3 is CASSPWTGRVTEAFF. CDR3 DNA: TGTGCCAGCAGCCCCTGGACAGGGCGGGTCACTGAAGCTTTCTTT.

This clonotype was observed many times. The J gene is TRBJ2-2, the V gene TRBV7-9; no clear D gene. V lost 1 base and J lost 0, with 6 bases in between. Germline V gene sequence: CDR1 SEHNR, CDR2 FQNEAQ (reference sequence). The CDR3 length is 15 residues. CDR3 sequence (DNA): TGTGCCAGCAGCTTAGGGATGGCGAACACCGGGGAGCTGTTTTTT. This codes for CASSLGMANTGELFF. The full variable domain, rest sourced from reference TRBV7-9 and TRBJ2-2, is DTGVSQNPRHKITKRGQNVTFRCDPISEHNRLYWYRQTLGQGPEFLTYFQNEAQLEKSRLLSDRFSAERPKGSFSTLEIQRTEQGDSAMYLCASSLGMANTGELFFGEGSRLTVL.

Only a few counts were recorded for this clonotype. In DNA, the CDR3 is TGTGCCAGCAGCCTCCGGACAGGGGGCGCTTCAGATACGCAGTATTTT. Its protein is CASSLRTGGASDTQYF. The V call is TRBV5-6, the J call TRBJ2-3; 11 bases agree with TRBD1. Per the germline V gene, CDR1 is SGHDT and CDR2 is YYEEEE. The ends lost 4 bases at V and 4 bases at J; junction bases unmatched: 8. The CDR3 sequence is 16 residues long.

This clonotype was seen ten or more times. The V call is TRBV29-1, the J call TRBJ1-1, with 7 bases aligning to TRBD1. V lost 0 bases and J lost 3; bases outside the gene matches: 1. Germline loops: CDR1 SQVTM, CDR2 ANQGSEA. This CDR3 contains 13 residues. The CDR3: CSVEDQGDTEAFF. CDR3 DNA: TGCAGCGTTGAAGACCAGGGGGACACTGAAGCTTTCTTT.

This clonotype was detected many times. The chain carries TRBV7-2 and TRBJ2-1, with TRBD2 identical over 8 bases. Unmatched junction bases numbered 9, after V lost 0 bases and J lost 8 bases. CDR1 and CDR2 (germline): SGHTA, FQGNSA. The CDR3 totals 16 residues. CDR3 sequence (DNA): TGTGCCAGCAGCTTAGCGTGGCGGGGGGCCGTCCATGAGCAGTTCTTC. It yields the protein CASSLAWRGAVHEQFF.

This clonotype was found many times. The rearrangement uses TRBV7-2 and TRBJ1-4; tentatively, D is TRBD1 (5 bases). Looked up from germline, CDR1 is SGHTA and CDR2 is FQGNSA. V was trimmed by 1 base and J by 5 bases, leaving 11 bases between them. This CDR3 is built from 15 residues. The CDR3 DNA reads TGTGCCAGCAGCTTAGACCGGGGGACGAATGAAAAACTGTTTTTT. Translation: CASSLDRGTNEKLFF. Variable domain in full (rest from reference TRBV7-2 and TRBJ1-4): GAGVSQSPSNKVTEKGKDVELRCDPISGHTALYWYRQSLGQGLEFLIYFQGNSAPDKSGLPSDRFSAERTGGSVSTLTIQRTQQEDSAVYLCASSLDRGTNEKLFFGSGTQLSVL.